Here is one T cell receptor beta chain with its context. The data were obtained in a study of blood T cell repertoires in COVID-19. Participants reported their clinical history, and cohort assignment relied on those reports. Source study methods: Estimates of nucleated cell counts were drawn from the amplification of reference gene primers. TCRdb's copy holds only in-frame clones and misses some; the assay was immunoSEQ multiplex PCR. V, J and clone size are taken as reported in that table, and D and trimming were inferred from the DNA itself. This sample yields about 250,000 clones, of which 86% are seen a single time; about 1.6% belongs to the top ten. Germline loops: CDR1 MNHNS, CDR2 SASEGT. The V and J ends lost 0 bases and 2 bases, in that order; junction bases with no gene match: 5. The CDR3 is made up of 16 amino acids.

The chain uses TRBV6-1 and TRBJ2-7; 9 nucleotides line up with TRBD1. Sequenced material: PBMCs or T cells enriched from blood (not recorded which). This clonotype was sampled from a man in his forties or fifties who had recovered from COVID-19. The CDR3 DNA sequence: TGTGCCAGCAGTGAAGCTGGGACAGGGAGAACCTACGAGCAGTACTTC. This encodes CASSEAGTGRTYEQYF.